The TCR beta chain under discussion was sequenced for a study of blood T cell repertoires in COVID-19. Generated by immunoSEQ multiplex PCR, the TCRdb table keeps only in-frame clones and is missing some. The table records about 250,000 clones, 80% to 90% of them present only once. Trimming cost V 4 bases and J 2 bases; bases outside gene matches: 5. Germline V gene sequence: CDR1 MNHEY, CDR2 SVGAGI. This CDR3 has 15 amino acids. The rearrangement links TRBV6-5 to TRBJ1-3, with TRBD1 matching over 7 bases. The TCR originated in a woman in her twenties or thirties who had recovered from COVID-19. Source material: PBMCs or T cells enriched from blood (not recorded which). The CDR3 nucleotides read TGTGCCAGCAGTTCCAGGGGGTTCGCTGGAAACACCATATATTTT. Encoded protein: CASSSRGFAGNTIYF.